The clone carrying this TCR beta chain occurred once. The antigen remains undetermined. For the second PCR, which ran for about 6 to 12 cycles, a sample-barcoded 5' primer and a J-beta primer mix were used. Paired-end reads containing CDR3 totaled no fewer than 2.5 million for each sample. TCRdb used MiXCR to reprocess the 5' RACE reads, holding one entry per CDR3 protein. The sample has about 1.5 million distinct CDR3 sequences; about 45% are singletons. Per germline, CDR1 SGHTA and CDR2 FQGTGA. The V end was cut by 5 bases, the J end by 1 base, with 5 bases between. CDR3 size: 12 residues. Total RNA extracted from each sample amounted to at least 5 micrograms. The record originates from a study of blood T cells in healthy people across ages. The study's findings and limits: The recorded TCR beta diversity per million T cells decreased in a roughly linear manner with age.

The sequence derives from a woman under 30 in good health. This chain joins TRBV7-3 and TRBJ1-1; the D is unclear. The sequencing sample was made of blood. The CDR3 protein is CASSAKNTEAFF. CDR3 nucleotide sequence: TGTGCCAGCAGCGCCAAGAACACTGAAGCTTTCTTT.